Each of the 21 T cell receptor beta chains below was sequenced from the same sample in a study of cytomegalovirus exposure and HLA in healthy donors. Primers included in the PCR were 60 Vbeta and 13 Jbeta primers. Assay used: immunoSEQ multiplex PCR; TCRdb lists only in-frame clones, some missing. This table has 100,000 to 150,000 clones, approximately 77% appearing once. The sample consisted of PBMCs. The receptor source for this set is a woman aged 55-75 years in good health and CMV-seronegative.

The CDR3 reads CASSPGARKGVFGETQYF. The CDR3 DNA follows: TGCGCCAGCAGCCCCGGTGCCAGGAAAGGGGTTTTCGGAGAGACCCAGTACTTC. The chain is built from TRBV5-1 and TRBJ2-5; a possible D gene is TRBD1 (5 bases). Deletions cut 4 bases from V and 4 bases from J, with 26 bases between. The CDR3 runs to 18 residues. Germline V gene sequence: CDR1 SGHRS, CDR2 YFSETQ.

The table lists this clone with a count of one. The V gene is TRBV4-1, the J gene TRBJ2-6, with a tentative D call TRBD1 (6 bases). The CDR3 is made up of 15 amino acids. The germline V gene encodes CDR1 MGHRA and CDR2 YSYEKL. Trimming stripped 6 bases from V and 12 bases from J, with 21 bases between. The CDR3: CASRQVARGPGVLTF. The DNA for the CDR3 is TGCGCCAGCAGGCAGGTGGCCAGGGGCCCCGGCGTCCTGACTTTC.

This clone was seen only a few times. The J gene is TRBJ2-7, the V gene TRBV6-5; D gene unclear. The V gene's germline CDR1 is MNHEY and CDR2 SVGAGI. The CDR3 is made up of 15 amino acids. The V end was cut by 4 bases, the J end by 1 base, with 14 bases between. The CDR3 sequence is CASSFDEIGSYEQYF. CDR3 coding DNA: TGTGCCAGCAGTTTTGACGAAATCGGGTCCTACGAGCAGTACTTC.

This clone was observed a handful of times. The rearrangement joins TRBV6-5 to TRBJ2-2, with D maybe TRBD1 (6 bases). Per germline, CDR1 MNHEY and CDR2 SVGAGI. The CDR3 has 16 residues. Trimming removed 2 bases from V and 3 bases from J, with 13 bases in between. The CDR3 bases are TGTGCCAGCAGTTACAAGGGACACGGATACACCGGGGAGCTGTTTTTT. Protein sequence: CASSYKGHGYTGELFF.

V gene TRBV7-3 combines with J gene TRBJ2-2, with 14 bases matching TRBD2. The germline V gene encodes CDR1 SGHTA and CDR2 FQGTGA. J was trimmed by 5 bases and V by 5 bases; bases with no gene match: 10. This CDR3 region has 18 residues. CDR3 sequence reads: CASSLMGTSGGGTGELFF. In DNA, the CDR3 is TGTGCCAGCAGCCTCATGGGGACTAGCGGGGGCGGAACCGGGGAGCTGTTTTTT.

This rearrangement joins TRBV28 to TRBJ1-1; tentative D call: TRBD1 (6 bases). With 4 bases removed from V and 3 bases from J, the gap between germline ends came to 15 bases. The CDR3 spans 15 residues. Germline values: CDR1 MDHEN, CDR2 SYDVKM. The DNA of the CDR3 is TGTGCCAGCAGTTCGAGGGGGAAGGGCTACACTGAAGCTTTCTTT. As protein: CASSSRGKGYTEAFF.

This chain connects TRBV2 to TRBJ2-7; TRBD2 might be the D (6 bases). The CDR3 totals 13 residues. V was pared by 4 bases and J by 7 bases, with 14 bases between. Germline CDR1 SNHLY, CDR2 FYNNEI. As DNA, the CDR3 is TGTGCCAGCAGTGGGACAAGGGCGGGGGAGCAGTACTTC. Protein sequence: CASSGTRAGEQYF.

The CDR3 DNA follows: TGTGCCAGCAGCTTAGTTAGCGGGGCGGGGAATACGCAGTATTTT. Amino acid sequence: CASSLVSGAGNTQYF. This chain links TRBV7-3 with TRBJ2-3; 8 bases fit TRBD2. Germline trimming cut 2 bases from V and 7 bases from J; bases unmatched to any gene: 8. Germline V gives CDR1 SGHTA, CDR2 FQGTGA. The CDR3 loop spans 15 amino acids.

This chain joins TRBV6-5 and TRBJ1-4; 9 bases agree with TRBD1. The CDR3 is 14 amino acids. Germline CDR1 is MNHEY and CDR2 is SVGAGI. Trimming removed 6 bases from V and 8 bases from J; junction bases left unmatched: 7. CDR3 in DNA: TGTGCCAGCAGCCACAGGGGGCTAGGGGAAAAACTGTTTTTT. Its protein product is CASSHRGLGEKLFF.

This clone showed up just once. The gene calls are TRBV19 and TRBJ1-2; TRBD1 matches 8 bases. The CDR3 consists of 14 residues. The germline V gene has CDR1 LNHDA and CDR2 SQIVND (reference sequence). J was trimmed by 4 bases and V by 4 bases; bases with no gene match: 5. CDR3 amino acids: CASSTQGAGYGYTF. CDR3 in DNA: TGTGCCAGTAGTACCCAGGGGGCCGGCTATGGCTACACCTTC.

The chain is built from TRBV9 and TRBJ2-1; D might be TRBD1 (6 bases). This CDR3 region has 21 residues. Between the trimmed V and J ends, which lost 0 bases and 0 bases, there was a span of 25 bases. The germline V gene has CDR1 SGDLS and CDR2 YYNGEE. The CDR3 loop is CASSVDWGIQGLGNSYNEQFF. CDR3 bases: TGTGCCAGCAGCGTAGACTGGGGCATACAGGGATTAGGAAACTCCTACAATGAGCAGTTCTTC.

DNA for the CDR3: TGTGCCAGCAGCCTTCAGGCAGGGACATACAATGAGCAGTTCTTC. This gives the protein CASSLQAGTYNEQFF. The genes are TRBV7-3 and TRBJ2-1; the D gene is possibly TRBD1 (6 bases). Trimming pared 5 bases from V and 4 bases from J, leaving 15 bases between. Per germline, CDR1 SGHTA and CDR2 FQGTGA. The length of the CDR3 is 15 residues.

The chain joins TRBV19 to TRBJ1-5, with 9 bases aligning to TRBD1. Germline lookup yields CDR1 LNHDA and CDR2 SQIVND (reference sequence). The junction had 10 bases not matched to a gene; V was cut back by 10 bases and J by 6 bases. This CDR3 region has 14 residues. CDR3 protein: CAIYRDRVIQPQHF. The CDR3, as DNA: TGTGCCATTTACCGGGACAGGGTCATTCAGCCCCAGCATTTT. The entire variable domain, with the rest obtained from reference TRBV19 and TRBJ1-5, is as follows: DGGITQSPKYLFRKEGQNVTLSCEQNLNHDAMYWYRQDPGQGLRLIYYSQIVNDFQKGDIAEGYSVSREKKESFPLTVTSAQKNPTAFYLCAIYRDRVIQPQHFGDGTRLSIL.

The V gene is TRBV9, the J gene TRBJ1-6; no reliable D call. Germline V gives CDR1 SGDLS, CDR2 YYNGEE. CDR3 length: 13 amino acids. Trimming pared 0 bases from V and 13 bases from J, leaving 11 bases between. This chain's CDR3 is CASSVGARSPLHF. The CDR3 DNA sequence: TGTGCCAGCAGCGTAGGGGCCCGAAGTCCCCTCCACTTT.

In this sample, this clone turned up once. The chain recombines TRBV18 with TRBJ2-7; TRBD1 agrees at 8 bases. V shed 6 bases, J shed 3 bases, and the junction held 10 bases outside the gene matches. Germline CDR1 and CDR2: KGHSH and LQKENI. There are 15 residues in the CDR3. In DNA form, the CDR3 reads TGTGCCAGCTCTCCAGAGGCAGGGGGCAGCTACGAGCAGTACTTC. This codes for CASSPEAGGSYEQYF.

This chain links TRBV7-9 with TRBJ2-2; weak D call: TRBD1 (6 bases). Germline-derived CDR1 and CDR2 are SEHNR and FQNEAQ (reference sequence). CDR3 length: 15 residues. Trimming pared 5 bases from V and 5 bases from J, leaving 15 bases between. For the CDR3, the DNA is TGTGCCAGCAGCCCTTGGGACAATGGGACCGGGGAGCTGTTTTTT. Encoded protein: CASSPWDNGTGELFF.

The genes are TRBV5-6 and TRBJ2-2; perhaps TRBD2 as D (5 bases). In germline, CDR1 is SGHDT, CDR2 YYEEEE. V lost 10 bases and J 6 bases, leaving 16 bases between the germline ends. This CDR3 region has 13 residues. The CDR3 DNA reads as TGTGCCTCCCAGAGGGTGGGATCCGGGGAGCTGTTTTTT. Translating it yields CASQRVGSGELFF.

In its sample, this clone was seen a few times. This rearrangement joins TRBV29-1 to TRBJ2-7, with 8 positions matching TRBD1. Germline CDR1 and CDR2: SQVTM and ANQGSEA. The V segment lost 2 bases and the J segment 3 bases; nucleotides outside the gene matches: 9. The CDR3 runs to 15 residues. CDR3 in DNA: TGCAGCGTTGAATTTAGGGACAGGCCGATCTACGAGCAGTACTTC. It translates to CSVEFRDRPIYEQYF.

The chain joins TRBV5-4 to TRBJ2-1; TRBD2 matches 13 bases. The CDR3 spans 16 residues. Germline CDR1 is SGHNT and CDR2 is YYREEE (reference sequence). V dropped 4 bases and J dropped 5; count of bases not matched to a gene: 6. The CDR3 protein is CASSTRTSGSHNEQFF. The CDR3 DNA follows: TGTGCCAGCAGCACTCGGACTAGCGGGAGCCACAATGAGCAGTTCTTC.

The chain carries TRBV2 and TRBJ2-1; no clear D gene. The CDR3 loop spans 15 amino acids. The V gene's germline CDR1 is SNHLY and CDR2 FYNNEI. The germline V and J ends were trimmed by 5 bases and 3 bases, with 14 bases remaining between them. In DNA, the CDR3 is TGTGCCAGCAGTACTCAGGCCCTCCTCTACAATGAGCAGTTCTTC. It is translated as CASSTQALLYNEQFF.

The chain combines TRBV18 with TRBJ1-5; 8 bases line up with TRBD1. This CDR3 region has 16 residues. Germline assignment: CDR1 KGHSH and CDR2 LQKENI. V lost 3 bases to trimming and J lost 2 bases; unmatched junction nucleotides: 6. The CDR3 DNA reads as TGTGCCAGCTCACCCCCGACAGGGGAAGGCAATCAGCCCCAGCATTTT. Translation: CASSPPTGEGNQPQHF.